Each of the 11 T cell receptor beta chains below was sequenced from the same sample in a study of regulatory T cells in long-lasting Graves disease. Combining iRepertoire HTBI primers with Arm-PCR of CDR3 regions, the authors built TCR beta libraries. Via MiXCR, TCRdb re-called the multiplex PCR reads, giving one row per CDR3 protein. The sample records about 540,000 distinct CDR3 sequences, roughly 13% being singletons. Time point denoted: newly diagnosed GD, antithyroid drugs for less than 3 months. Following extraction of RNA from PBMCs, that RNA was used to make the TCR library. The same sample was also studied in work on T cells in Graves' hyperthyroidism and ophthalmopathy.

The sample in question was peripheral blood mononuclear cells (PBMCs), obtained at new diagnosis, from a patient treated with antithyroid drugs. The receptors derive from a man under 40 with Graves disease.

This clonotype was observed many times. V is TRBV6-2 or TRBV6-3 and J is TRBJ2-5; 11 bases line up with TRBD2. This CDR3 contains 16 residues. The germline gives CDR1 MNHEY, CDR2 SVGEGT. V shed 5 bases and J 6 bases; nucleotides not matched to a gene: 11. This CDR3 is CASSEGSSGRRKTQYF. CDR3 sequence (DNA): TGTGCCAGCAGTGAAGGGTCTAGCGGGAGGCGGAAGACCCAGTACTTC.

This clonotype came up many times. This rearrangement joins TRBV2 to TRBJ2-5; 10 bases match TRBD2. From germline, CDR1 is SNHLY and CDR2 FYNNEI. The CDR3 consists of 14 residues. V trimming: 7 bases; J trimming: 2 bases; junction bases outside the gene matches: 4. Written as DNA, the CDR3 is TGTGCCAGCAATGGACTAGCGGAGCAAGAGACCCAGTACTTC. It encodes CASNGLAEQETQYF. Supplemented by reference TRBV2 and TRBJ2-5, the full variable domain reads EPEVTQTPSHQVTQMGQEVILRCVPISNHLYFYWYRQILGQKVEFLVSFYNNEISEKSEIFDDQFSVERPDGSNFTLKIRSTKLEDSAMYFCASNGLAEQETQYFGPGTRLLVL.

In this sample, this clonotype turned up many times. The chain couples TRBV6-2 or TRBV6-3 to TRBJ2-3, with 7 bases matching TRBD1. Per the germline V gene, CDR1 is MNHEY and CDR2 is SVGEGT. The CDR3 has 13 residues. Losses at the gene ends were 7 bases for V and 4 bases for J; bases not matched to a gene: 5. CDR3 DNA: TGTGCCAGCAACGACAGGGCTGCAGATACGCAGTATTTT. The encoded protein is CASNDRAADTQYF.

The rearrangement joins TRBV10-3 to TRBJ1-1, with D possibly TRBD1 on 6 matching bases. CDR1 and CDR2 (germline): ENHRY, SYGVKD. Trimming pared 0 bases from V and 1 base from J, leaving 9 bases between. This CDR3 has 15 residues. The CDR3 loop reads CAISESRGGNTEAFF. The CDR3 coding sequence is TGTGCCATCAGTGAGTCGAGAGGGGGGAACACTGAAGCTTTCTTT.

This clonotype was detected ten times or more. V gene TRBV25-1 combines with J gene TRBJ1-6; D ambiguous. V was cut by 0 bases and J by 10 bases, with 4 bases left in between. The CDR3 loop spans 12 amino acids. Germline V lookup: CDR1 MGHDK, CDR2 SYGVNS. CDR3 nucleotides: TGTGCCAGCAGTGAATATAGATCACCCCTCCACTTT. This gives the protein CASSEYRSPLHF. The full variable domain, its missing parts supplied by reference TRBV25-1 and TRBJ1-6, is EADIYQTPRYLVIGTGKKITLECSQTMGHDKMYWYQQDPGMELHLIHYSYGVNSTEKGDLSSESTVSRIRTEHFPLTLESARPSHTSQYLCASSEYRSPLHFGNGTRLTVT.

V is TRBV4-1 and J is TRBJ2-3; 7 bases align to TRBD2. After removal of 5 bases from V and 4 bases from J, the junction contained 6 bases not matched to a gene. CDR3 length: 14 residues. The germline CDR1 and CDR2 sequences are MGHRA and YSYEKL. CDR3 DNA sequence: TGCGCCAGCAGCAGGCGGGAGTCCCCAGATACGCAGTATTTT. It translates to CASSRRESPDTQYF.

This clonotype was detected many times. The J gene is TRBJ2-1, the V gene TRBV12-3 or TRBV12-4; D gene uncertain. Trimming removed 2 bases from V and 8 bases from J, with 13 bases in between. The CDR3 consists of 14 residues. CDR3 DNA: TGTGCCAGCAGTTTAATGGCACACCTAGATGAGCAGTTCTTC. Its translation is CASSLMAHLDEQFF.

The sample holds many counts of this clonotype. The rearrangement uses TRBV30 and TRBJ2-3; 7 bases are shared with TRBD2. The V and J ends lost 4 bases and 2 bases, in that order; junction bases with no gene match: 3. This CDR3 contains 13 residues. CDR1 is GTSNPN and CDR2 is SVGIG in the germline V gene (reference sequence). The CDR3 DNA follows: TGTGCCTGGACTAGCGGAACCACAGATACGCAGTATTTT. Protein product: CAWTSGTTDTQYF.

The sample holds many counts of this clonotype. CDR3 region: CAISESSSYNEQFF. CDR3 DNA sequence: TGTGCCATCAGTGAAAGTAGTTCCTACAATGAGCAGTTCTTC. This rearrangement joins TRBV10-3 to TRBJ2-1; D gene ambiguous. Germline CDR1 and CDR2: ENHRY and SYGVKD. The CDR3 sequence is 14 residues long. The germline V and J ends were trimmed by 3 bases and 1 base, with 7 bases remaining between them.

This clonotype was counted only a few times. The V and J genes are TRBV27 and TRBJ2-1, with no clear D. V shed 3 bases and J shed 0 bases, with 9 bases lying between them. The germline V gene has CDR1 MNHEY and CDR2 SMNVEV (reference sequence). This CDR3 comprises 15 residues. CDR3 sequence (DNA): TGTGCCAGCAGTTTCGGTTTATCCTCCTACAATGAGCAGTTCTTC. It encodes CASSFGLSSYNEQFF.

This clonotype showed up just a few times. CDR3: CASGNDRASGNTIYF. CDR3 nucleotide sequence: TGTGCCAGCGGAAACGACAGGGCGTCTGGAAACACCATATATTTT. V usage is TRBV25-1 and J usage is TRBJ1-3; 7 positions agree with TRBD1. CDR3 length: 15 amino acids. Trimming cost V 8 bases and J 1 base; bases outside gene matches: 8. CDR1 and CDR2 from the germline V gene are MGHDK and SYGVNS.